The 27 T cell receptor beta chains reported below all come from one sample, sequenced in a study of neurological immune-mediated disorders. TCRdb reanalysed the 5' RACE reads using MiXCR and keeps one entry per CDR3 protein. The sample lists about 46,000 distinct CDR3 sequences, approximately 3% occurring once. The sequencing sample was made of PBMCs. Every receptor here comes from a woman aged 50 to 60 with multiple sclerosis.

This clonotype was observed many times. This chain links TRBV5-1 with TRBJ2-4; the D gene is possibly TRBD1 (6 bases). Trimming removed 0 bases from V and 6 bases from J, with 19 bases in between. Germline-derived CDR1 and CDR2 are SGHRS and YFSETQ. The CDR3 length is 17 residues. In DNA form, the CDR3 reads TGCGCCAGCAGCTTGGCCAGGGGCAATGGGGACGTAAACATTCAGTACTTC. The encoded protein is CASSLARGNGDVNIQYF.

This clonotype was recorded at least ten times. The V gene is TRBV11-2, the J gene TRBJ2-1; D may be TRBD2 (5 bases). This CDR3 contains 14 residues. With 0 bases removed from V and 5 bases from J, the gap between germline ends came to 8 bases. Germline CDR1 reads SGHAT; CDR2 reads FQNNGV. CDR3 amino acids: CASSLDWTHNEQFF. CDR3 DNA: TGTGCCAGCAGCTTAGACTGGACTCACAATGAGCAGTTCTTC.

This clonotype showed up many times. J is TRBJ1-5 and V is TRBV10-3; D uncertain. This CDR3 is built from 15 residues. The germline V gene has CDR1 ENHRY and CDR2 SYGVKD. Deletions cut 4 bases from V and 0 bases from J, with 10 bases between. The CDR3: CAISGERDSNQPQHF. The CDR3 nucleotides are TGTGCCATCAGTGGAGAACGGGATAGCAATCAGCCCCAGCATTTT.

This clonotype was counted many times. This chain joins TRBV10-3 and TRBJ2-1; TRBD1 agrees at 8 bases. The CDR3 consists of 13 residues. V dropped 6 bases and J dropped 5; count of bases not matched to a gene: 3. CDR1 is ENHRY and CDR2 is SYGVKD in the germline V gene. This CDR3 is CAIRTTGDNEQFF. The CDR3 coding sequence is TGTGCCATCAGGACGACAGGGGACAATGAGCAGTTCTTC.

This clonotype was seen at least ten times. V usage is TRBV18 and J usage is TRBJ2-4; 8 bases align to TRBD2. The CDR3 consists of 16 residues. In germline, CDR1 is KGHSH, CDR2 LQKENI. The ends lost 2 bases at V and 2 bases at J; junction bases unmatched: 5. In DNA, the CDR3 is TGTGCCAGCTCACCATATCGGGAGGGCCCCAAAAACATTCAGTACTTC. This sequence encodes CASSPYREGPKNIQYF.

This clonotype was counted ten times or more. This rearrangement joins TRBV12-3 or TRBV12-4 to TRBJ1-5; 11 nucleotides line up with TRBD1. The V gene end was trimmed by 5 bases and the J gene end by 0 bases; junction bases not matched to a gene: 9. The CDR3 is made up of 18 amino acids. CDR3 residues: CASSPRTGGRYSNQPQHF. DNA of the CDR3: TGTGCCAGCAGTCCCCGGACAGGGGGCAGGTATAGCAATCAGCCCCAGCATTTT.

This clonotype was counted at least ten times. The chain employs TRBV20-1 and TRBJ2-3; 9 bases match TRBD1. The CDR3 is made up of 15 amino acids. Germline V CDR1 and CDR2: DFQATT, SNEGSKA (reference sequence). With 6 bases clipped from V and 4 bases from J, the junction kept 11 bases outside the gene matches. CDR3 protein: CSALRGTGFPDTQYF. DNA for the CDR3: TGCAGTGCCCTCAGAGGGACAGGGTTTCCAGATACGCAGTATTTT.

This clonotype was counted ten times or more. The rearrangement links TRBV10-3 to TRBJ1-5; tentative D call: TRBD1 (5 bases). The V end lost 10 bases, the J end lost 5 bases, and 15 bases lay between the germline ends. The V gene's germline CDR1 is ENHRY and CDR2 SYGVKD. This CDR3 contains 13 residues. In nucleotides, the CDR3 is TGTGCCACCCAGCCTGCGGGGGATCAGCCCCAGCATTTT. Translation: CATQPAGDQPQHF.

This clonotype has ten or more counts. The chain couples TRBV7-3 to TRBJ2-1, with D unclear. There are 17 residues in the CDR3. V shed 5 bases and J shed 5 bases, with 22 bases lying between them. CDR1 and CDR2 from the germline V gene are SGHTA and FQGTGA. The CDR3 reads CASSRLSRGVPNNEQFF. Here the CDR3 DNA reads TGTGCCAGCAGCCGCTTATCCCGCGGAGTCCCGAACAATGAGCAGTTCTTC.

This clonotype was seen a few times. The V and J genes are TRBV7-2 and TRBJ2-4; 7 bases are a match to TRBD2. Germline loops: CDR1 SGHTA, CDR2 FQGNSA. The CDR3 extends over 13 amino acids. The junction had 8 bases not matched to a gene; V was cut back by 7 bases and J by 8 bases. The CDR3 DNA sequence: TGTGCCAGCACTGACATAGGGAGGGACATTCAGTACTTC. It yields the protein CASTDIGRDIQYF.

This clonotype was seen repeatedly, ten times or more. The J gene is TRBJ2-7, the V gene TRBV27, with 12 bases lining up with TRBD2. This CDR3 has 14 residues. The trim removed 10 bases at V and 1 base at J, leaving 5 bases unmatched. In germline, CDR1 is MNHEY, CDR2 SMNVEV (reference sequence). The CDR3 nucleotides are TGTGCCACCTCAGGGACTAGCGGGTCCTACGAGCAGTACTTC. Its protein product is CATSGTSGSYEQYF.

This clonotype was seen repeatedly, ten times or more. The chain links TRBV9 to TRBJ2-2; perhaps D is TRBD1 or TRBD2 (5 bases each). The CDR3 covers 16 residues. From germline, CDR1 is SGDLS and CDR2 YYNGEE. Trimming cost V 4 bases and J 8 bases, with 21 bases left between them. The CDR3 sequence: CASSTTTGTGGGELFF. For the CDR3, the DNA is TGTGCCAGCAGCACTACTACCGGGACGGGCGGTGGGGAGCTGTTTTTT.

Many counts were recorded for this clonotype. The CDR3, as DNA: TGCAGTGCTAGTGGACAGTACCTCTCCTACGAGCAGTACTTC. Its translation is CSASGQYLSYEQYF. The chain combines TRBV20-1 with TRBJ2-7, with a possible D match to TRBD1 (6 bases). Germline assignment: CDR1 DFQATT and CDR2 SNEGSKA (reference sequence). CDR3 length: 14 amino acids. V was pared by 3 bases and J by 0 bases, with 12 bases between.

Worth noting for this clonotype: A read error may be the cause here, since a much bigger clone is one base away. This sequence joins TRBV7-2 and TRBJ1-5; the D is unclear. In germline, CDR1 is SGHTA, CDR2 FQGNSA. The CDR3 is made up of 15 amino acids. DNA for the CDR3: TGTGCCAGCAGCTTACGCGGAGACCTTAATCAGCCCCTGCATTTT. Amino acid sequence: CASSLRGDLNQPLHF.

This clonotype was picked up many times. The V gene is TRBV20-1, the J gene TRBJ1-2, with 7 positions matching TRBD1. V dropped 3 bases and J dropped 7; count of bases not matched to a gene: 8. The length of the CDR3 is 13 residues. Germline loops: CDR1 DFQATT, CDR2 SNEGSKA (reference sequence). CDR3 sequence reads: CSARTGQIVGYTF. The CDR3 nucleotides are TGCAGTGCTAGGACGGGACAGATCGTTGGCTACACCTTC.

With respect to this clonotype: A much larger clone is a single base away; this may be a read error. This chain uses TRBV2 with TRBJ2-1, with D unresolved. Per germline, CDR1 SNHLY and CDR2 FYNNEI. V lost 5 bases, J lost 9 bases, and 8 bases lay in between. This CDR3 is 11 amino acids long. The CDR3 region is CASSKGIEQFF. In DNA form, the CDR3 reads TGTGCCAGCAGTAAAGGGATTGAGCAGTTCTTC.

This clonotype was seen repeatedly, ten times or more. This rearrangement joins TRBV6-5 to TRBJ1-4; D not resolved. This CDR3 has 15 residues. Looked up from germline, CDR1 is MNHEY and CDR2 is SVGAGI. Trimming shortened V by 2 bases and J by 7 bases, and 14 bases separated the two germline ends. This CDR3 is CASSYDRGVVEKLFF. The CDR3 DNA reads TGTGCCAGCAGTTACGACCGAGGTGTGGTTGAAAAACTGTTTTTT.

This clonotype was picked up many times. The rearrangement links TRBV5-1 to TRBJ2-1; 9 bases fit TRBD2. Germline assignment: CDR1 SGHRS and CDR2 YFSETQ. The CDR3 has 16 amino acids. The V segment lost 3 bases and the J segment 4 bases; nucleotides outside the gene matches: 8. The CDR3 nucleotides are TGCGCCAGCAGCTCAATTAGCGGGGGAGCTTACAATGAGCAGTTCTTC. Amino acids: CASSSISGGAYNEQFF.

This clonotype was found many times. The chain couples TRBV7-9 to TRBJ1-1, with TRBD1 matching over 9 bases. CDR3 size: 14 residues. V was pared by 4 bases and J by 3 bases, with 3 bases of the junction left unmatched. Germline assignment: CDR1 SEHNR and CDR2 FQNEAQ (reference sequence). As DNA, the CDR3 is TGTGCCAGCAGCTCACAGGGGGCTTACACTGAAGCTTTCTTT. This gives the protein CASSSQGAYTEAFF.

This clonotype has a handful of counts. The V call is TRBV20-1, the J call TRBJ1-6, with D perhaps TRBD1 (5 bases). Germline CDR1 is DFQATT and CDR2 is SNEGSKA (reference sequence). CDR3 size: 16 residues. V gave up 0 bases and J gave up 7 bases, with 16 bases separating them. CDR3 nucleotides: TGCAGTGCTAGAGATGGGGCATCCCGGGGGAATTCACCCCTCCACTTT. It specifies CSARDGASRGNSPLHF.

This clonotype was observed many times. As DNA, the CDR3 is TGTGCCAGCAGTTTTGGGGGGGCCGGGGCAGATACGCAGTATTTT. Translating it yields CASSFGGAGADTQYF. This rearrangement joins TRBV7-2 to TRBJ2-3; weak D call: TRBD2 (7 bases). The CDR3 consists of 15 residues. Germline loops: CDR1 SGHTA, CDR2 FQGNSA. The V gene lost 6 bases and the J gene lost 4 bases, with 17 bases spanning the gap. Together with reference TRBV7-2 and TRBJ2-3, the CDR3 gives the full variable domain: GAGVSQSPSNKVTEKGKDVELRCDPISGHTALYWYRQSLGQGLEFLIYFQGNSAPDKSGLPSDRFSAERTGGSVSTLTIQRTQQEDSAVYLCASSFGGAGADTQYFGPGTRLTVL.

This clonotype has at least ten counts. The V gene is TRBV5-1, the J gene TRBJ2-3; D gene ambiguous. CDR1 is SGHRS and CDR2 is YFSETQ in the germline V gene. The CDR3 covers 16 residues. The V end lost 0 bases, the J end lost 0 bases, and 11 bases lay between the germline ends. CDR3 protein: CASSLARQTSTDTQYF. In nucleotides, the CDR3 is TGCGCCAGCAGCTTGGCCCGGCAAACTAGCACAGATACGCAGTATTTT.

This clonotype has a count of ten or more. The chain is built from TRBV7-3 and TRBJ1-1; 7 positions agree with TRBD1. The germline V gene encodes CDR1 SGHTA and CDR2 FQGTGA. V trimming: 1 base; J trimming: 0 bases; junction bases outside the gene matches: 5. The CDR3 contains 16 residues. The CDR3 region is CASSLKPGTVNTEAFF. CDR3 sequence (DNA): TGTGCCAGCAGCTTAAAACCCGGGACAGTGAACACTGAAGCTTTCTTT.

This clonotype was counted many times. V gene TRBV9 combines with J gene TRBJ2-1; 9 bases fit TRBD2. Looked up from germline, CDR1 is SGDLS and CDR2 is YYNGEE. This CDR3 region has 17 residues. Germline trimming cut 0 bases from V and 4 bases from J; bases unmatched to any gene: 8. CDR3 DNA: TGTGCCAGCAGCGTAGAGGCTAGCGGGGTCCCATACAATGAGCAGTTCTTC. The encoded protein is CASSVEASGVPYNEQFF.

Ten or more counts support this clonotype. The chain is built from TRBV10-3 and TRBJ2-4; D might be TRBD2 (6 bases). Germline-derived CDR1 and CDR2 are ENHRY and SYGVKD. The CDR3 has 16 amino acids. V was trimmed by 2 bases and J by 0 bases, leaving 11 bases between them. The CDR3 nucleotides are TGTGCCATCAGTGAGGGAGGAGGGATAGCCAAAAACATTCAGTACTTC. Protein sequence: CAISEGGGIAKNIQYF.

This clonotype showed up many times. DNA of the CDR3: TGTGCCTTCGCGGTGGACAGGGACGAAGGCTACACCTTC. It translates to CAFAVDRDEGYTF. The chain employs TRBV10-3 and TRBJ1-2, with 8 positions matching TRBD1. After removal of 11 bases from V and 8 bases from J, the junction contained 13 bases not matched to a gene. This CDR3 is built from 13 residues. CDR1 and CDR2 from the germline V gene are ENHRY and SYGVKD.

This clonotype appeared many times. The CDR3 nucleotides read TGTGCCAGCAGCTTATTTAGCGGGGGGGCTGGAGATACGCAGTATTTT. Its translation: CASSLFSGGAGDTQYF. The rearrangement links TRBV7-9 to TRBJ2-3; 11 bases are a match to TRBD2. Trimming removed 2 bases from V and 5 bases from J; junction bases left unmatched: 6. This CDR3 is 16 amino acids long. The germline V gene has CDR1 SEHNR and CDR2 FQNEAQ (reference sequence).